The clone carrying this T cell receptor (beta chain) has ten or more counts. The data are from a study of T cells in Graves' hyperthyroidism and ophthalmopathy. V lost 5 bases and J lost 4, with 12 bases in between. From germline, CDR1 is SGHVS and CDR2 FNYEAQ. This CDR3 contains 13 residues. Amplified TCR beta CDR3 regions derived from RNA transcripts. HTBI primers were used for first-round RT-PCR of the TCR CDR3. TCRdb itself ran the multiplex PCR reads through MiXCR, one entry per CDR3 protein. The table includes under 500,000 distinct CDR3 sequences, 11% to 15% detected once. The chain has TRBV7-6 and TRBJ2-7; D remains ambiguous. This receptor was taken from a man in his forties or fifties with Graves' ophthalmopathy. Sequencing input: blood. CDR3 loop: CASSPETGYEQYF. The CDR3 DNA follows: TGTGCCAGCAGCCCCGAAACGGGTTACGAGCAGTACTTC.